The following is a TCR beta chain sequence with its context. Libraries were prepared by immunoSEQ multiplex PCR; TCRdb keeps only in-frame clonotypes and omits some of them. The sample carries around 60,000 clones, roughly 72% recorded once. The data belong to a study of blood T cell repertoires in COVID-19. CDR1 is LNHNV and CDR2 is YYDKDF in the germline V gene (reference sequence). The length of the CDR3 is 15 residues. The V gene lost 1 base and the J gene lost 0 bases, with 9 bases spanning the gap. Patients at the Seattle site were enrolled during active infection and followed longitudinally. The clonotype was recovered from a woman aged 70-85 years with COVID-19, enrolled during active disease. Source material: peripheral blood. The V call is TRBV15, the J call TRBJ1-1; no clear D. CDR3 sequence: CATSRGGSLNTEAFF. The CDR3 DNA sequence: TGTGCCACCAGCAGAGGAGGCAGCCTGAACACTGAAGCTTTCTTT.